This T cell receptor beta chain was sequenced during a study of cytomegalovirus exposure and HLA in healthy donors. On the study more broadly: There were about 86 million unique TCRs (from HLA-typed donors) in an early data release.

The CDR3 runs 18 residues. The germline V gene encodes CDR1 LNHNV and CDR2 YYDKDF (reference sequence). V lost 3 bases and J 8 bases, leaving 27 bases between the germline ends. PCR used 60 Vbeta primers and 13 Jbeta primers. This table comes from immunoSEQ multiplex PCR, and its TCRdb copy is limited to in-frame clones, with some not included. The sample contains 95,000 to 150,000 clones, 65% to 80% of which appear only once. This clone was observed once. The clonotype was recovered from a man aged 55 to 70 in good health and CMV-seropositive. The V call is TRBV15, the J call TRBJ2-3; D perhaps matches TRBD2 (6 bases). The sequenced sample consisted of PBMCs. The CDR3 loop reads CATSSDPPVGGSFFTQYF. CDR3 sequence (DNA): TGTGCCACCAGCAGCGACCCGCCTGTCGGGGGAAGTTTTTTTACGCAGTATTTT.